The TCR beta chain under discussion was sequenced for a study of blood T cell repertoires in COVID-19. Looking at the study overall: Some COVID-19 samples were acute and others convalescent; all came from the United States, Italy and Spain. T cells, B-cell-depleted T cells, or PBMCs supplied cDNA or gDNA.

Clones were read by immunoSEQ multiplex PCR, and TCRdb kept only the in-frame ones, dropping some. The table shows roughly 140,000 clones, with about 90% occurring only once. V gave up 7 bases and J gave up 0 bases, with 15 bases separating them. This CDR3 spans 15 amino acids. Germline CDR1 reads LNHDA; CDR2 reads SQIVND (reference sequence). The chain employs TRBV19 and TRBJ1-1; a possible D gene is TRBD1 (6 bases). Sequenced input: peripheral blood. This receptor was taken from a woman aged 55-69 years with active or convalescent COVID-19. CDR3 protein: CASKPPTGMNTEAFF. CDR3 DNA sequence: TGTGCCAGTAAACCCCCTACAGGGATGAACACTGAAGCTTTCTTT.